This TCR beta chain was sequenced in a study of Tregs in tolerant kidney transplant recipients. Study findings and constraints: The small number of patients limits these findings pending further validation.

Regulatory T cells were sorted from thawed PBMCs rested overnight at 37°C with about 210 IU/ml IL-2. The data were produced by immunoSEQ multiplex PCR, yet TCRdb's version contains in-frame clones alone and is incomplete. The table includes tens of thousands of clones, around 90% detected once. On this clone: What it binds is unknown.

V was cut by 5 bases and J by 0 bases, with 8 bases left in between. CDR1 is SEHNR and CDR2 is FQNEAQ in the germline V gene (reference sequence). The CDR3 runs to 14 residues. Material: Tregs from blood. This clonotype originated in a human donor in good health. The chain couples TRBV7-9 to TRBJ2-1; maybe TRBD2 (6 bases). As DNA, the CDR3 is TGTGCCAGCAGCCCCGGGAGCTCCTACAATGAGCAGTTCTTC. Its protein product is CASSPGSSYNEQFF.